Following are 19 T cell receptor beta chains from one sample sequenced in a study of shared clonotypes between healthy human individuals. Produced via immunoSEQ multiplex PCR; TCRdb's table is partial and in-frame only. Of some 1.5 million clones listed, around 95% were seen once; the top ten hold roughly 1.2%. Sequenced material: naive CD4+ T cells sorted from blood. Specified subset: CD45RA+ positively selected. The receptors were sampled from a man aged 30 to 45 in good health.

Written as DNA, the CDR3 is TGTGCCAGCAGCTTGGATCTAGATCCTTCTGAGACCCAGTACTTC. This codes for CASSLDLDPSETQYF. The V gene is TRBV5-4, the J gene TRBJ2-5; D ambiguous. The CDR3 length is 15 residues. The germline gives CDR1 SGHNT, CDR2 YYREEE (reference sequence). The germline V and J ends were trimmed by 0 bases and 5 bases, with 14 bases remaining between them.

This clone has a handful of counts. The chain employs TRBV28 and TRBJ1-1; unclear D gene. Between the trimmed V and J ends, which lost 8 bases and 2 bases, there was a span of 15 bases. Germline CDR1 is MDHEN and CDR2 is SYDVKM. The CDR3 covers 14 residues. CDR3 DNA: TGTGCCAGCGCCCCGATCGGTCTAAACACTGAAGCTTTCTTT. Amino acids: CASAPIGLNTEAFF.

This chain uses TRBV28 with TRBJ2-1; D unresolved. Germline assignment: CDR1 MDHEN and CDR2 SYDVKM. Deletions cut 3 bases from V and 6 bases from J, with 9 bases between. CDR3 size: 13 residues. CDR3: CASSLSISNEQFF. The CDR3 DNA is TGTGCCAGCAGTTTGTCCATCTCCAATGAGCAGTTCTTC.

The chain combines TRBV19 with TRBJ1-5; D perhaps matches TRBD1 (5 bases). Germline V gene lookup returns CDR1 LNHDA and CDR2 SQIVND (reference sequence). V lost 4 bases and J lost 4, with 14 bases in between. The CDR3 has 15 amino acids. CDR3 in DNA: TGTGCCAGTAGTACCTCCGGGACTCCTAATCAGCCCCAGCATTTT. Encoded protein: CASSTSGTPNQPQHF.

The J gene is TRBJ2-3, the V gene TRBV9, with D hard to call. From germline, CDR1 is SGDLS and CDR2 YYNGEE. The CDR3 covers 13 residues. V lost 5 bases and J 4 bases, leaving 11 bases between the germline ends. This CDR3 reads CASSGGWPDTQYF. CDR3 coding DNA: TGTGCCAGCAGTGGCGGCTGGCCAGATACGCAGTATTTT.

The chain combines TRBV18 with TRBJ1-3; TRBD1 might be the D (6 bases). V was cut by 2 bases and J by 0 bases, with 11 bases left in between. This CDR3 has 16 residues. Germline V gene sequence: CDR1 KGHSH, CDR2 LQKENI. This CDR3 reads CASSPVRGGSGNTIYF. CDR3 in DNA: TGTGCCAGCTCACCAGTTAGAGGGGGCTCTGGAAACACCATATATTTT.

This chain uses TRBV28 with TRBJ2-3, with D perhaps matching TRBD1 or TRBD2 (5 bases each). Germline CDR1 and CDR2: MDHEN and SYDVKM. Trimming pared 5 bases from V and 4 bases from J, leaving 13 bases between. This CDR3 has 14 amino acids. CDR3: CASSGAHGADTQYF. In nucleotides, the CDR3 is TGTGCCAGCAGTGGGGCCCACGGGGCAGATACGCAGTATTTT.

J is TRBJ1-2 and V is TRBV28; D gene ambiguous. V lost 5 bases and J lost 6, with 16 bases in between. The CDR3 extends over 14 amino acids. The germline gives CDR1 MDHEN, CDR2 SYDVKM. The CDR3 is CASSGVLGPNGYTF. The DNA for the CDR3 is TGTGCCAGCAGTGGCGTATTGGGCCCCAATGGCTACACCTTC.

The CDR3 sequence is CASSLDKRGDTQYF. For the CDR3, the DNA is TGCGCCAGCAGCTTGGACAAACGCGGAGATACGCAGTATTTT. The chain links TRBV5-1 to TRBJ2-3; D unresolved. This CDR3 comprises 14 residues. Germline assignment: CDR1 SGHRS and CDR2 YFSETQ. V was pared by 0 bases and J by 5 bases, with 10 bases between.

The V call is TRBV6-5, the J call TRBJ1-5; D perhaps matches TRBD1 (6 bases). This CDR3 spans 15 amino acids. In germline, CDR1 is MNHEY, CDR2 SVGAGI. V was pared by 5 bases and J by 6 bases, with 17 bases between. CDR3 region: CASSAGQPRSQPQHF. The CDR3 DNA reads as TGTGCCAGCAGTGCAGGACAGCCTAGGAGTCAGCCCCAGCATTTT.

With regard to this clone: In the same sample, other DNA sequences code for this CDR3. The chain carries TRBV5-1 and TRBJ2-5; D is uncertain. Trimming removed 0 bases at V and 4 bases at J, with 4 bases between. Per germline, CDR1 SGHRS and CDR2 YFSETQ. The CDR3 totals 12 residues. CDR3: CASSLAGETQYF. Written as DNA, the CDR3 is TGCGCCAGCAGCTTGGCCGGAGAGACCCAGTACTTC.

This clone was recorded once. V and J are TRBV5-6 and TRBJ1-5; D might be TRBD1 (6 bases). Trimming left V 0 bases short and J 1 base short, with 8 bases between. CDR1 and CDR2 (germline): SGHDT, YYEEEE. The CDR3 is 15 residues long. CDR3 sequence (DNA): TGTGCCAGCAGCTTGGGGGGGCCGAGCAATCAGCCCCAGCATTTT. It yields the protein CASSLGGPSNQPQHF.

The CDR3: CASSGDSFLNTEAFF. The CDR3 nucleotides are TGTGCCAGCAGTGGGGACTCTTTCCTGAACACTGAAGCTTTCTTT. The rearrangement links TRBV25-1 to TRBJ1-1; the D gene is possibly TRBD1 (5 bases). Germline V CDR1 and CDR2: MGHDK, SYGVNS. The length of the CDR3 is 15 residues. Trimming took 4 bases from V and 0 from J, leaving 12 bases between them. The full variable domain, in which reference TRBV25-1 and TRBJ1-1 provide the parts outside the CDR3, is EADIYQTPRYLVIGTGKKITLECSQTMGHDKMYWYQQDPGMELHLIHYSYGVNSTEKGDLSSESTVSRIRTEHFPLTLESARPSHTSQYLCASSGDSFLNTEAFFGQGTRLTVV.

V usage is TRBV5-1 and J usage is TRBJ2-1; a weak D match, TRBD2 (6 bases). Per the germline V gene, CDR1 is SGHRS and CDR2 is YFSETQ. The V end was cut by 2 bases, the J end by 6 bases, with 12 bases between. This CDR3 is built from 14 residues. CDR3 DNA sequence: TGCGCCAGCAGCTTAGGGGAGGCGAGCAATGAGCAGTTCTTC. This sequence encodes CASSLGEASNEQFF.

The rearrangement joins TRBV29-1 to TRBJ1-4, with a tentative D call TRBD1 (6 bases). Trimming took 4 bases from V and 7 from J, leaving 10 bases between them. Germline CDR1 is SQVTM and CDR2 is ANQGSEA. The CDR3 has 12 amino acids. The CDR3 bases are TGCAGCGTTGGAGAGGGGGTTGAAAAACTGTTTTTT. Protein product: CSVGEGVEKLFF.

The chain links TRBV9 to TRBJ2-7; 7 bases line up with TRBD1. The germline CDR1 and CDR2 sequences are SGDLS and YYNGEE. V dropped 3 bases and J dropped 6; count of bases not matched to a gene: 6. This CDR3 has 13 amino acids. The CDR3 sequence is CASSATGAVEQYF. The DNA for the CDR3 is TGTGCCAGCAGCGCCACAGGGGCCGTCGAGCAGTACTTC.

The chain couples TRBV5-1 to TRBJ2-2; TRBD2 matches 9 bases. The CDR3 has 14 amino acids. Germline CDR1 reads SGHRS; CDR2 reads YFSETQ. V dropped 9 bases and J dropped 6; count of bases not matched to a gene: 9. The CDR3 reads CATGAGGPSGELFF. The DNA for the CDR3 is TGCGCCACCGGTGCGGGAGGGCCTTCCGGGGAGCTGTTTTTT.

This chain connects TRBV27 to TRBJ2-7; 8 bases align to TRBD2. Unmatched junction bases numbered 8, after V lost 4 bases and J lost 0 bases. The CDR3 is 16 amino acids. The germline V gene encodes CDR1 MNHEY and CDR2 SMNVEV (reference sequence). Written as DNA, the CDR3 is TGTGCCAGCAGTTCATCGACTAGCGCTAGCTCCTACGAGCAGTACTTC. Protein: CASSSSTSASSYEQYF.

This rearrangement joins TRBV10-3 to TRBJ1-1; no reliable D call. The CDR3 spans 13 residues. V lost 0 bases to trimming and J lost 4 bases, with 6 bases between them. The V gene's germline CDR1 is ENHRY and CDR2 SYGVKD. CDR3 coding DNA: TGTGCCATCAGTGAGTCCGAGATCACTGAAGCTTTCTTT. This codes for CAISESEITEAFF.